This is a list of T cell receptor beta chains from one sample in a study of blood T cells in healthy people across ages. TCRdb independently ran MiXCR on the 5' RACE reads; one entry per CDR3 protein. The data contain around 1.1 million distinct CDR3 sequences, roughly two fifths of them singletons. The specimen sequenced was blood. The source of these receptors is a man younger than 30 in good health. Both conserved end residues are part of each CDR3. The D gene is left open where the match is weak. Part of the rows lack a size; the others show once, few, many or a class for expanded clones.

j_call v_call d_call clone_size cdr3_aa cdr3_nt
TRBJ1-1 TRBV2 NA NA CASSPPGKYTEAFF TGTGCCAGCAGTCCTCCAGGGAAGTACACTGAAGCTTTCTTT
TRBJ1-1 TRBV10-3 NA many CAISEYREGTEAFF TGTGCCATCAGTGAGTACAGGGAGGGAACTGAAGCTTTCTTT
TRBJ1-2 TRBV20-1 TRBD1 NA CSAGSGTAWNGYTF TGCAGTGCAGGCTCCGGGACAGCTTGGAATGGCTACACCTTC
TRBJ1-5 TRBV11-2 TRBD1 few CASSSTGQGDNQPQHF TGTGCCAGCAGCTCGACAGGACAGGGTGACAATCAGCCCCAGCATTTT
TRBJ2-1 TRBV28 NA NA CASSFLRGNEQFF TGTGCCAGCAGTTTTCTGAGAGGCAATGAGCAGTTCTTC
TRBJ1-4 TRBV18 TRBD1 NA CASSPVDRVPTNEKLFF TGTGCCAGCTCACCTGTGGACAGGGTACCAACTAATGAAAAACTGTTTTTT
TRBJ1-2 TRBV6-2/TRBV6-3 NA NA CASIYGTWSTGRGYGYTF TGTGCCAGCATTTACGGGACATGGTCGACTGGAAGAGGCTATGGCTACACCTTC
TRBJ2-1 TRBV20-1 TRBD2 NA CSASDSGGLFSYNEQFF TGCAGTGCTAGTGATAGCGGGGGCCTTTTCTCCTACAATGAGCAGTTCTTC
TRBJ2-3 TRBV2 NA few CASSVPGRGITDTQYF TGTGCCAGCAGTGTGCCGGGGCGCGGGATTACGGATACGCAGTATTTT
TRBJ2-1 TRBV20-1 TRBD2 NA CSAGSSGVINEQFF TGCAGTGCTGGCTCTAGCGGGGTGATCAATGAGCAGTTCTTC
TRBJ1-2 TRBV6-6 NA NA CAGSWGLETRKVYGYTF TGTGCCGGCAGTTGGGGTCTGGAGACACGTAAGGTCTATGGCTACACCTTC
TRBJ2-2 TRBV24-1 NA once CATSDSPPTGFGELFF TGTGCCACCAGTGATTCCCCGCCAACAGGTTTCGGGGAGCTGTTTTTT
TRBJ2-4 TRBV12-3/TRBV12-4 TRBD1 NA CASSWDRDGAKNIQYF TGTGCCAGCAGCTGGGACAGGGATGGGGCCAAAAACATTCAGTACTTC
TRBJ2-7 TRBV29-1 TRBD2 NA CSVEDLAGSSYNEQYF TGCAGCGTTGAAGATCTAGCGGGGAGCTCCTACAATGAGCAGTACTTC
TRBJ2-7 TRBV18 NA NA CASSPRGRSSYNEQYF TGTGCCAGCTCACCACGGGGGAGGAGCTCCTACAATGAGCAGTACTTC
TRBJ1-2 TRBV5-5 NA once CASSLEVPNSRGYTF TGTGCCAGCAGCTTGGAGGTCCCCAATTCTCGGGGCTACACCTTC
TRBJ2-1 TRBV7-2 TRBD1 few CASSLRGFAGTGPNEQFF TGTGCCAGCAGCTTAAGAGGGTTCGCCGGGACAGGGCCTAATGAGCAGTTCTTC
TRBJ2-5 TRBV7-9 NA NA CASSVAGFNEQYF TGTGCCAGCAGCGTAGCAGGATTCAATGAGCAGTACTTC
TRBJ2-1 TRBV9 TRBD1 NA CASSDPGTGRINEQFF TGTGCCAGCAGCGACCCCGGGACAGGGAGGATAAATGAGCAGTTCTTC
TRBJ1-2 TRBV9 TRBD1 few CASSPTLTGTYGYTF TGTGCCAGCAGCCCAACCTTGACAGGGACTTATGGCTACACCTTC
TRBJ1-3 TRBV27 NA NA CASSKGPGRQGFGNTIYF TGTGCCAGCAGTAAGGGGCCGGGACGTCAGGGCTTTGGAAACACCATATATTTT
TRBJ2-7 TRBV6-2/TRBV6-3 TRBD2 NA CASRPPGGTYEQYF TGTGCCAGCAGACCCCCGGGGGGAACCTACGAGCAGTACTTC
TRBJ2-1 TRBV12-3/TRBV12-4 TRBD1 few CASSIKGTVNEQFF TGTGCCAGCAGCATAAAGGGGACAGTGAATGAGCAGTTCTTC
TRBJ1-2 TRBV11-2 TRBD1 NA CASSLDAQGRYGYTF TGTGCCAGCAGCTTAGATGCACAGGGGCGCTATGGCTACACCTTC
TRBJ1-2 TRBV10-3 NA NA CAISEGGGESGNTF TGTGCCATCAGTGAAGGGGGTGGGGAATCTGGAAACACCTTC
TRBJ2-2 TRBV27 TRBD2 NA CASSTTSAVGELFF TGTGCCAGCAGTACGACTAGCGCTGTCGGGGAGCTGTTTTTT
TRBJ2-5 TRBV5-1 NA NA CASSLEELGNEQYF TGCGCCAGCAGCTTGGAGGAGCTGGGGAATGAGCAGTACTTC
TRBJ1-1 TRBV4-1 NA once CASSQSPPLRLRNTEAFF TGCGCCAGCAGCCAATCTCCCCCTCTCCGGTTGAGGAACACTGAAGCTTTCTTT
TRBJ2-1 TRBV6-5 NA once CASSLTRTIDNEQFF TGTGCCAGCAGTCTTACACGTACGATCGACAATGAGCAGTTCTTC
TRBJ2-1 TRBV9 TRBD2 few CASSPINAGGFNDEQFF TGTGCCAGCAGCCCAATAAACGCGGGGGGGTTTAACGATGAGCAGTTCTTC
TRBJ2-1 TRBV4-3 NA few CASSQGHGDYEQFF TGCGCCAGCAGCCAAGGGCATGGCGATTATGAGCAGTTCTTC
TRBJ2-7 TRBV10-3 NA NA CAISVSTYEQYF TGTGCCATCAGTGTTAGTACCTACGAGCAGTACTTC
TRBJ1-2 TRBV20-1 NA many CSARRGKTDYGYTF TGCAGTGCTAGAAGGGGGAAAACCGACTATGGCTACACCTTC
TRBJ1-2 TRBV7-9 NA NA CASSFSGRNYGYTF TGTGCCAGCAGCTTTTCCGGACGGAACTATGGCTACACCTTC
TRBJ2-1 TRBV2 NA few CASTHTSSYNEQFF TGTGCCAGCACCCATACGAGCTCCTACAATGAGCAGTTCTTC
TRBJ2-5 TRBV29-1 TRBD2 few CSVELAVQETQYF TGCAGCGTAGAACTAGCGGTCCAAGAGACCCAGTACTTC
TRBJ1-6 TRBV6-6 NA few CASSYSSRSSYNSPLHF TGTGCCAGCAGTTACTCGAGCAGGAGCTCCTATAATTCACCCCTCCACTTT
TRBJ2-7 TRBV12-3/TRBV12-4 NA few CASSPRSTSEQYF TGTGCCAGCAGTCCCCGTTCTACGAGCGAGCAGTACTTC
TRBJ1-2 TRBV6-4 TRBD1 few CASSDSVRGTDTNYGYTF TGTGCCAGCAGTGATTCGGTGCGTGGGACAGACACTAACTATGGCTACACCTTC
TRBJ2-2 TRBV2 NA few CASSEPGTGELFF TGTGCCAGCAGTGAACCTGGCACCGGGGAGCTGTTTTTT
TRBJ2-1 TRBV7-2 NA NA CATNGRATYNEQFF TGTGCCACCAATGGACGGGCTACCTACAATGAGCAGTTCTTC